This T cell receptor beta chain is from a study of blood T cell repertoires in COVID-19. Across the whole study: There were acute and convalescent COVID-19 samples, and they came from the United States, Italy and Spain. T cells, B-cell-depleted T cells, or PBMCs provided the cDNA or gDNA that served as material.

As processed by the authors: Amplifying reference gene primers gave estimates of nucleated cell counts. The assay was immunoSEQ multiplex PCR, and TCRdb's table has in-frame clones only and misses some. The V and J calls and the clone size are those of that table, but D and trimming were determined from the DNA. Here the sample spans about 200,000 clones, over 75% being singletons. The CDR3 runs to 14 residues. CDR1 is MNHEY and CDR2 is SMNVEV in the germline V gene (reference sequence). V dropped 3 bases and J dropped 4 bases, with 10 bases sitting between them. Input material: peripheral blood. The sequence derives from a man aged 35 to 55 with active or convalescent COVID-19. The chain couples TRBV27 to TRBJ2-1; D might be TRBD2 (6 bases). This CDR3 is CASSFPGTYNEQFF. In nucleotides, the CDR3 is TGTGCCAGCAGTTTCCCCGGGACTTACAATGAGCAGTTCTTC.